This T cell receptor beta chain was sequenced during a study of blood T cell repertoires in COVID-19. Assignment of participants to cohorts was predicated upon participant-reported clinical history. Sequencing was performed with immunoSEQ multiplex PCR; in TCRdb, only in-frame clones are kept and a portion is missing. The sample shows 220,000 or so clones, roughly 84% of them seen only once. J gave up 4 bases and V 5 bases, and 10 bases lay outside the gene matches. CDR1 is SGHVS, CDR2 FQNEAQ, per germline. CDR3 length: 16 amino acids. The clonotype comes from a woman between 40 and 55 years old who had recovered from COVID-19. The chain combines TRBV7-8 with TRBJ2-3; 9 bases match TRBD2. Sequencing was performed on PBMCs or T cells enriched from blood (not recorded which). CDR3 amino acids: CASSPTRLAAPDTQYF. The CDR3 DNA sequence: TGTGCCAGCAGCCCTACGCGACTAGCGGCCCCAGATACGCAGTATTTT.